Shown below are 18 T cell receptor beta chains from a single sample sequenced in a study of blood T cell repertoires in COVID-19. Using immunoSEQ multiplex PCR, the repertoire was profiled, and TCRdb retains in-frame clones only, with some absent. In the table there are nearly 350,000 clones, about 88% of which are singletons. Sequencing was performed on peripheral blood. These receptors were collected from a woman in her 70s with COVID-19, enrolled during active disease.

The rearrangement joins TRBV21-1 to TRBJ2-7; the table assigns TRBD2, which was not confirmed against the DNA. TRBV21-1 is marked as a pseudogene. This CDR3 comprises 14 residues. The CDR3 sequence: CASSLAGGGYEQYF. CDR3 nucleotide sequence: TGTGCCAGTAGTCTAGCGGGGGGTGGCTACGAGCAGTACTTC.

This chain links TRBV6-5 with TRBJ1-5; D might be TRBD1 (5 bases). CDR1 is MNHEY and CDR2 is SVGAGI in the germline V gene. This CDR3 has 13 amino acids. The V end lost 6 bases, the J end lost 4 bases, and 10 bases lay between the germline ends. The CDR3, as DNA: TGTGCCAGCAGACCGACAGTTAATCAGCCCCAGCATTTT. Protein product: CASRPTVNQPQHF.

The chain employs TRBV4-3 and TRBJ1-2; D is undetermined. This CDR3 region has 16 residues. Looked up from germline, CDR1 is LGHNA and CDR2 is YSLEER. Trimming removed 0 bases at V and 3 bases at J, with 14 bases between. The CDR3 DNA reads as TGCGCCAGCAGCCAAGATCCCGAGGTATACGACTATGGCTACACCTTC. Translation: CASSQDPEVYDYGYTF.

This chain links TRBV4-2 with TRBJ1-1; D remains unclear. The CDR3 contains 15 residues. Per germline, CDR1 LGHNA and CDR2 YNFKEQ. V was shortened by 1 base and J by 3 bases, with 12 bases between the two germline ends. The CDR3 region is CASSQVWQADTEAFF. DNA for the CDR3: TGTGCCAGCAGCCAAGTTTGGCAGGCTGACACTGAAGCTTTCTTT.

This clone was seen once. The chain links TRBV24-1 to TRBJ2-2, with 7 bases lining up with TRBD2. From germline, CDR1 is KGHDR and CDR2 SFDVKD. Trimming removed 4 bases from V and 4 bases from J; junction bases left unmatched: 5. The CDR3 runs to 15 residues. CDR3 nucleotides: TGTGCCACCAGTGACGCAGGGAGGGGCACCGGGGAGCTGTTTTTT. Encoded protein: CATSDAGRGTGELFF.

Note on this clone: This sample includes further DNA sequences coding for the same CDR3. The chain is built from TRBV2 and TRBJ1-5; 8 bases are shared with TRBD1. Germline values: CDR1 SNHLY, CDR2 FYNNEI. This CDR3 has 14 residues. Trimming cost V 6 bases and J 3 bases; bases outside gene matches: 4. CDR3 amino acids: CASSGQGANQPQHF. In nucleotides, the CDR3 is TGTGCCAGCAGCGGACAGGGCGCCAATCAGCCCCAGCATTTT.

The chain carries TRBV5-8 and TRBJ2-3; D ambiguous. V was clipped by 0 bases and J by 4 bases, with 12 bases between them. There are 15 residues in the CDR3. Looked up from germline, CDR1 is SGHTS and CDR2 is YDEGEE. The CDR3 DNA is TGTGCCAGCAGCTTGGTTTCTCGAGTGTCAGATACGCAGTATTTT. This codes for CASSLVSRVSDTQYF.

V gene TRBV6-5 combines with J gene TRBJ1-3, with no clear D. Trimming stripped 2 bases from V and 1 base from J, with 6 bases between. CDR1 and CDR2 from the germline V gene are MNHEY and SVGAGI. The CDR3 has 14 residues. The DNA of the CDR3 is TGTGCCAGCAGTTACACTCCATCTGGAAACACCATATATTTT. Protein: CASSYTPSGNTIYF.

The rearrangement links TRBV7-9 to TRBJ2-1; D is perhaps TRBD1 (6 bases). V shed 3 bases and J shed 7 bases, with 13 bases lying between them. The CDR3 is 14 amino acids. CDR1 is SEHNR and CDR2 is FQNEAQ in the germline V gene (reference sequence). For the CDR3, the DNA is TGTGCCAGCAGCTTGCTGGGGGCTGGGAATGAGCAGTTCTTC. Protein: CASSLLGAGNEQFF.

This chain uses TRBV19 with TRBJ1-5; a possible D gene is TRBD1 (5 bases). V lost 3 bases and J lost 7, with 16 bases in between. Per germline, CDR1 LNHDA and CDR2 SQIVND (reference sequence). This CDR3 region has 15 residues. The CDR3, as DNA: TGTGCCAGTAGTATCTTTGCCCAGGGAGGCCAGCCCCAGCATTTT. It yields the protein CASSIFAQGGQPQHF. The full variable domain, completed using reference TRBV19 and TRBJ1-5, is DGGITQSPKYLFRKEGQNVTLSCEQNLNHDAMYWYRQDPGQGLRLIYYSQIVNDFQKGDIAEGYSVSREKKESFPLTVTSAQKNPTAFYLCASSIFAQGGQPQHFGDGTRLSIL.

This rearrangement joins TRBV7-9 to TRBJ1-5, with 12 positions matching TRBD1. The CDR3 is 14 residues long. Germline V gene data show CDR1 as SEHNR and CDR2 as FQNEAQ (reference sequence). After removal of 5 bases from V and 5 bases from J, the junction contained 1 base not matched to a gene. CDR3 in amino acids: CASSGTGGDQPQHF. CDR3 bases: TGTGCCAGCAGCGGGACAGGGGGCGATCAGCCCCAGCATTTT.

The chain links TRBV6-1 to TRBJ1-1, with D unresolved. The CDR3 has 12 residues. The V gene lost 2 bases and the J gene lost 10 bases, with 11 bases spanning the gap. The germline V gene encodes CDR1 MNHNS and CDR2 SASEGT. CDR3 in DNA: TGTGCCAGCAGTGAACGCGGGAGGAGAGCTTTCTTT. Translation gives CASSERGRRAFF.

This clone was detected only once. J is TRBJ2-3 and V is TRBV18; 9 nucleotides match TRBD2. Germline CDR1 KGHSH, CDR2 LQKENI. The CDR3 length is 15 residues. J lost 4 bases, V lost 8 bases, and 10 bases had no gene match. For the CDR3, the DNA is TGTGCCAGCGCCCCCCGCGGGGGGGCCTCAGATACGCAGTATTTT. It encodes CASAPRGGASDTQYF.

This chain joins TRBV7-9 and TRBJ1-3; D gene uncertain. Trimming removed 10 bases at V and 0 bases at J, with 10 bases between. CDR1 is SEHNR and CDR2 is FQNEAQ in the germline V gene (reference sequence). This CDR3 spans 13 amino acids. CDR3 nucleotide sequence: TGTGCCATCGCGCCCGGCTCTGGAAACACCATATATTTT. Translated, it gives CAIAPGSGNTIYF.

The CDR3 loop is CASSDRGGTDTQYF. The CDR3 nucleotides read TGCGCCAGCAGTGATCGGGGGGGAACAGATACGCAGTATTTT. The chain couples TRBV10-1 to TRBJ2-3, with 8 positions matching TRBD2. The CDR3 is 14 residues long. The germline gives CDR1 WNHNN, CDR2 SYGVQD (reference sequence). Trimming removed 3 bases from V and 3 bases from J; junction bases left unmatched: 2.

CDR3 bases: TGCGCCAGCAGTGAGTCTGGTCCGGAGGACTATGGCTACACCTTC. Its protein product is CASSESGPEDYGYTF. V usage is TRBV10-1 and J usage is TRBJ1-2; no clear D. CDR3 length: 15 amino acids. V was trimmed by 0 bases and J by 3 bases, leaving 11 bases between them. Germline V gene lookup returns CDR1 WNHNN and CDR2 SYGVQD (reference sequence).

The V call is TRBV5-1, the J call TRBJ2-5, with D maybe TRBD2 (6 bases). Germline V gives CDR1 SGHRS, CDR2 YFSETQ. CDR3 length: 14 residues. V lost 5 bases and J 1 base, leaving 12 bases between the germline ends. This chain's CDR3 is CASRQVAVQETQYF. In nucleotides, the CDR3 is TGCGCCAGCAGGCAGGTAGCGGTCCAAGAGACCCAGTACTTC. Looking up the rest from reference TRBV5-1 and TRBJ2-5 gives the full variable domain: KAGVTQTPRYLIKTRGQQVTLSCSPISGHRSVSWYQQTPGQGLQFLFEYFSETQRNKGNFPGRFSGRQFSNSRSEMNVSTLELGDSALYLCASRQVAVQETQYFGPGTRLLVL.

A single count supports this clone. Other DNA sequences from this sample encode an identical CDR3 as well. This sequence joins TRBV19 and TRBJ1-5, with D possibly being TRBD1 (6 bases). CDR1 and CDR2 from the germline V gene are LNHDA and SQIVND (reference sequence). V lost 1 base and J 2 bases, leaving 9 bases between the germline ends. The CDR3 is 15 amino acids. CDR3 nucleotide sequence: TGTGCCAGTAGTATAGCAGGGGTGGGCAATCAGCCCCAGCATTTT. This encodes CASSIAGVGNQPQHF.